This TCR beta chain was captured by sequencing in a study of T-cell memory formation after mild COVID-19. Turning to the study itself: For the most part, TCR clusters were specific to one donor.

Findings and caveats of the study: Clones that shrank (day 15 to 85) were balanced CD4/CD8, whereas later expanders leaned CD4+.

Germline values: CDR1 DFQATT, CDR2 SNEGSKA (reference sequence). V lost 3 bases and J 3 bases, leaving 5 bases between the germline ends. This CDR3 contains 11 residues. This clonotype was detected ten times or more. Its antigen is as yet unknown. 5'RACE primed from the constant segment yielded TCR alpha and TCR beta cDNA libraries bearing sample barcodes and UMIs. TCRdb re-called the 5' RACE reads with MiXCR, one entry per CDR3 protein. Of hundreds of thousands of distinct CDR3 sequences listed, roughly 20% are singletons. The sample consisted of PBMCs or a T cell subset sorted from them (not recorded which). This clonotype was sampled from an adult woman who had mild COVID-19 (a few samples of this study predate the infection). Cell type and time point are not known. The chain combines TRBV20-1 with TRBJ1-1; D is unclear. The CDR3 region is CSASTHTEAFF. DNA of the CDR3: TGCAGTGCTAGTACCCACACTGAAGCTTTCTTT.